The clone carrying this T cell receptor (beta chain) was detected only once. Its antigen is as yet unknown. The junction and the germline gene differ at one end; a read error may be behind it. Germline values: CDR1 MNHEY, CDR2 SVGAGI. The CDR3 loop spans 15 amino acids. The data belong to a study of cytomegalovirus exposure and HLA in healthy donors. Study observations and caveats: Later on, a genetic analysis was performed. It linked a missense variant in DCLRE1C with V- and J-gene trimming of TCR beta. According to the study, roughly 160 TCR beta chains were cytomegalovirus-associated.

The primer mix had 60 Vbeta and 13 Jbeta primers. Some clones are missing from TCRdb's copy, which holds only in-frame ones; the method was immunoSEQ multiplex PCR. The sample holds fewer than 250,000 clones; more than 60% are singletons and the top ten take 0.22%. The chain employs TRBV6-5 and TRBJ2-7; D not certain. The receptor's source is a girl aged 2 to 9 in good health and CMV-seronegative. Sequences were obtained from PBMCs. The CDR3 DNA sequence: TGTGCCGGCAGTTACTCGGTTAACCCATACAACGAGCAGTACTTC. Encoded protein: CAGSYSVNPYNEQYF.